This TCR beta chain emerged from a study of radiotherapy plus CTLA-4 blockade in lung cancer. Study as a whole: Of all patients, approximately 20% responded objectively and approximately 30% showed disease control. General study results and limits: Following radiotherapy plus ipilimumab, tumor-derived TCR clones expanded in the blood. The best prediction of response reportedly came from early blood T cell clone dynamics, with interferon-beta.

Concerning this clone itself: Its antigen is as yet unknown.

TCRdb's table, derived via immunoSEQ multiplex PCR, lists solely in-frame clones and lacks some. The table records tens of thousands of clones, about four fifths of them present only once. Patients with chemo-refractory metastatic non-small-cell lung cancer received focal radiation plus CTLA-4 blockade with ipilimumab. V was cut by 1 base and J by 8 bases, with 9 bases left in between. Germline V gives CDR1 LNHDA, CDR2 SQIVND (reference sequence). The CDR3 contains 14 residues. This sample comprised peripheral blood, obtained from a patient treated with radiotherapy plus ipilimumab. V is TRBV19 and J is TRBJ1-6; D unclear. This clonotype was sampled from a human donor with non-small cell lung cancer who had a complete response to radiotherapy plus ipilimumab. DNA for the CDR3: TGTGCCAGTAGTATAGTCCTGCGGGATTCACCCCTCCACTTT. Translated, it gives CASSIVLRDSPLHF.